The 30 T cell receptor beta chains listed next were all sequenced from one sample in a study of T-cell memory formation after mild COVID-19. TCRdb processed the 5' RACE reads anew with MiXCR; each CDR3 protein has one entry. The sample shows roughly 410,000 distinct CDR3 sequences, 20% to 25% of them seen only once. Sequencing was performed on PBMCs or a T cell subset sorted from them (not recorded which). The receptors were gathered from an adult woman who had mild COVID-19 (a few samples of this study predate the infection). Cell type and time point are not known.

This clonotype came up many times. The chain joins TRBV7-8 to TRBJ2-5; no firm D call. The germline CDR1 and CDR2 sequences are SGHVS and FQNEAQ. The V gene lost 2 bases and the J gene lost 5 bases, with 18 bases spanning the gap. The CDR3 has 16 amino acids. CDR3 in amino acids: CASSLSLMSIAETQYF. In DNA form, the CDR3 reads TGTGCCAGCAGCTTATCGTTAATGTCAATCGCGGAGACCCAGTACTTC. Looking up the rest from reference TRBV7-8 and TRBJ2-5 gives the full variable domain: GAGVSQSPRYKVAKRGQDVALRCDPISGHVSLFWYQQALGQGPEFLTYFQNEAQLDKSGLPSDRFFAERPEGSVSTLKIQRTQQEDSAVYLCASSLSLMSIAETQYFGPGTRLLVL.

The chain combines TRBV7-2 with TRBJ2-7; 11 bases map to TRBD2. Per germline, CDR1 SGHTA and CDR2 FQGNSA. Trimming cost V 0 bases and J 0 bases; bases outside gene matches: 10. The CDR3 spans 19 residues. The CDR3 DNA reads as TGTGCCAGCAGCTTAGCCATAGTGGGACTAGCGGAGAGCTCCTACGAGCAGTACTTC. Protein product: CASSLAIVGLAESSYEQYF.

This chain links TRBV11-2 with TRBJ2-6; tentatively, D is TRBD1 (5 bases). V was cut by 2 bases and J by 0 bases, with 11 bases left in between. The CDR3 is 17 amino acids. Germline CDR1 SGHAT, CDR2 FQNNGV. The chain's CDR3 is CASSLQGPSSGANVLTF. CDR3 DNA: TGTGCCAGCAGCTTACAGGGCCCAAGCTCTGGGGCCAACGTCCTGACTTTC.

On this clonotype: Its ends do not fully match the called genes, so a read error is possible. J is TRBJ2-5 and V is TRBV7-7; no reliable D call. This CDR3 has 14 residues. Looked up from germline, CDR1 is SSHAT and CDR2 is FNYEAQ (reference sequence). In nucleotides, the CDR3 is TGTGCTAGCAGCTTAGCACTGTTTCAGGAGACCCAGTACTTC. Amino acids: CASSLALFQETQYF. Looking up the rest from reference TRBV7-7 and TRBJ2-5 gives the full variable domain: GAGVSQSPRYKVTKRGQDVTLRCDPISSHATLYWYQQALGQGPEFLTYFNYEAQPDKSGLPSDRFSAERPEGSISTLTIQRTEQRDSAMYRCASSLALFQETQYFGPGTRLLVL.

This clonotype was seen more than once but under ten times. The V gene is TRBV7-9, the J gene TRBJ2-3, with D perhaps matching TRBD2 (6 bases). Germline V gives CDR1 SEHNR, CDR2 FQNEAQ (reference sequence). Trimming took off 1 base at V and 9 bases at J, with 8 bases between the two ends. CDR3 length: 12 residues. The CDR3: CASSLVEGTQYF. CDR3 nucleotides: TGTGCCAGCAGCTTAGTGGAGGGGACGCAGTATTTT.

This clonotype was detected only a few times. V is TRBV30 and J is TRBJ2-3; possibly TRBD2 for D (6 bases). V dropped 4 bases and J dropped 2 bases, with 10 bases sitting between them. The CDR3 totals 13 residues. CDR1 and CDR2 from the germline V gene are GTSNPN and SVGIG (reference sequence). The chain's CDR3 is CAWTRDSTDTQYF. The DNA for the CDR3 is TGTGCCTGGACGCGGGATTCCACAGATACGCAGTATTTT.

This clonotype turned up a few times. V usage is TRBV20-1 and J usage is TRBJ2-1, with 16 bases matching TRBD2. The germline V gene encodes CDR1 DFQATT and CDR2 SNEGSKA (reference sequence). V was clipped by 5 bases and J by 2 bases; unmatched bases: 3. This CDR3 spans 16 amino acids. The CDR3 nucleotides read TGCAGTGCTGGGACTAGCGGGAGGGGGGCCTACAATGAGCAGTTCTTC. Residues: CSAGTSGRGAYNEQFF.

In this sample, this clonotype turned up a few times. CDR3 in amino acids: CASSPRTGNQPQHF. The CDR3 nucleotides are TGTGCCAGCTCACCACGGACAGGGAATCAGCCCCAGCATTTT. The V call is TRBV18, the J call TRBJ1-5, with 8 nucleotides matching TRBD1. The CDR3 extends over 14 amino acids. J lost 4 bases, V lost 1 base, and 0 bases had no gene match. Germline CDR1 reads KGHSH; CDR2 reads LQKENI. The full variable domain, with the rest looked up from reference TRBV18 and TRBJ1-5, is NAGVMQNPRHLVRRRGQEARLRCSPMKGHSHVYWYRQLPEEGLKFMVYLQKENIIDESGMPKERFSAEFPKEGPSILRIQQVVRGDSAAYFCASSPRTGNQPQHFGDGTRLSIL.

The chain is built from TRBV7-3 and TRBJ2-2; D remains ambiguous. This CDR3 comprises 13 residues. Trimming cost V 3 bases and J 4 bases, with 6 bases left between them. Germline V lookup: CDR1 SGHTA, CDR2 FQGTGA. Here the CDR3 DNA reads TGTGCCAGCAGCTTCCCACCCACCGGGGAGCTGTTTTTT. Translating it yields CASSFPPTGELFF.

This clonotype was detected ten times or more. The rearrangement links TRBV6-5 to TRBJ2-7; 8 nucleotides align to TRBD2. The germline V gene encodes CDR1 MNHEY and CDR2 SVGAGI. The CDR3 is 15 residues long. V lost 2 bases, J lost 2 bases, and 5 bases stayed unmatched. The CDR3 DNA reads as TGTGCCAGCAGTTACCGCCTGGGACTAGCCTACGAGCAGTACTTC. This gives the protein CASSYRLGLAYEQYF.

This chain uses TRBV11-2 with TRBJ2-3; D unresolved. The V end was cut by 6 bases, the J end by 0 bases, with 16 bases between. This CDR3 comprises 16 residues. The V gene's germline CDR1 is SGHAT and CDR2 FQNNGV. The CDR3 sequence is CASRPPSSASTDTQYF. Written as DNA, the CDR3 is TGTGCCAGCAGACCCCCGAGTTCGGCTAGCACAGATACGCAGTATTTT.

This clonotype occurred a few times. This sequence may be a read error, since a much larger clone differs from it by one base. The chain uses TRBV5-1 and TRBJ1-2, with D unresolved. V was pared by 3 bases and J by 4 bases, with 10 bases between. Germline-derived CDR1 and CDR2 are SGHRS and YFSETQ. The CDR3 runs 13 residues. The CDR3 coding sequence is TGCGCCAGCAGCTCGGACGGATCCTATGGCTACACCTTC. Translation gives CASSSDGSYGYTF. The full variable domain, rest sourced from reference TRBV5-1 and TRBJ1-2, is KAGVTQTPRYLIKTRGQQVTLSCSPISGHRSVSWYQQTPGQGLQFLFEYFSETQRNKGNFPGRFSGRQFSNSRSEMNVSTLELGDSALYLCASSSDGSYGYTFGSGTRLTVV.

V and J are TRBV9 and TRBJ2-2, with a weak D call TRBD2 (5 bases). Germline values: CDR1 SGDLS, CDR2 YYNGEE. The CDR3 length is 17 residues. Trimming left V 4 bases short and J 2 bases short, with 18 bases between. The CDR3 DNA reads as TGTGCCAGCAGCCTCCGAGCGGCCCCGCTAAACACCGGGGAGCTGTTTTTT. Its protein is CASSLRAAPLNTGELFF.

CDR3 DNA: TGTGCCAGCAGGACGGGACACCGTGCGGGTGAGCAGTTCTTC. Encoded protein: CASRTGHRAGEQFF. The genes are TRBV6-5 and TRBJ2-1; the D gene is possibly TRBD1 (6 bases). Between the trimmed V and J ends, which lost 6 bases and 9 bases, there was a span of 18 bases. The CDR3 contains 14 residues. The germline CDR1 and CDR2 sequences are MNHEY and SVGAGI.

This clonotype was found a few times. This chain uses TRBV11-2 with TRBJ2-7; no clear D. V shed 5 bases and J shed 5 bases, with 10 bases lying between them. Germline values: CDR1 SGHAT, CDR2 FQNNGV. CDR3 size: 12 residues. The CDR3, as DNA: TGTGCCAGCAGCCGAGGAACGAACGAGCAGTACTTC. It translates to CASSRGTNEQYF.

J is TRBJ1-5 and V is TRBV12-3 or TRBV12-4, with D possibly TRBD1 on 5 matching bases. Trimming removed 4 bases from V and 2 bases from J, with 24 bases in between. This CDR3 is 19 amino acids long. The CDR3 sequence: CASSSRGLGSAGGNQPQHF. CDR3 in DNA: TGTGCCAGCAGTTCCCGCGGCCTTGGGTCGGCGGGGGGCAATCAGCCCCAGCATTTT.

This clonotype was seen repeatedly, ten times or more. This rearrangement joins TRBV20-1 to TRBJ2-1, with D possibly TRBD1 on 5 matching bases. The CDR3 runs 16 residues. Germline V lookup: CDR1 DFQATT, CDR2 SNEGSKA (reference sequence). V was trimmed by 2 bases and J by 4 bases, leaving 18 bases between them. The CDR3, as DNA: TGCAGTGCTAGAAGCCCATTAGAGACAGATTACAATGAGCAGTTCTTC. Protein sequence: CSARSPLETDYNEQFF.

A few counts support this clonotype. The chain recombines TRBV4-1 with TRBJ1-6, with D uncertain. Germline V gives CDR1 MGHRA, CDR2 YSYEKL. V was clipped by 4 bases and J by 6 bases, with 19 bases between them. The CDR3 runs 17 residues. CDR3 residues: CASSPIGRMIGNSPLHF. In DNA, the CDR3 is TGCGCCAGCAGCCCCATTGGACGAATGATTGGTAATTCACCCCTCCACTTT.

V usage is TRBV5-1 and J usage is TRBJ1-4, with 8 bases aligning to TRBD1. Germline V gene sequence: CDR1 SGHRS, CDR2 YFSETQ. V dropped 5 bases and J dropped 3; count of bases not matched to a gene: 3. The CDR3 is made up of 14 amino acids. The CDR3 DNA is TGCGCCAGCAGGGGGGACAGGTCTAATGAAAAACTGTTTTTT. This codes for CASRGDRSNEKLFF.

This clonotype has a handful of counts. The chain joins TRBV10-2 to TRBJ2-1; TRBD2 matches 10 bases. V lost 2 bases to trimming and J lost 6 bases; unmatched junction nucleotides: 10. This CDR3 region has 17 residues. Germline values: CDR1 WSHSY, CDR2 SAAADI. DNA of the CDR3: TGCGCCAGCAGTGAGCCGGGACTAGCGTCCACACTCAATGAGCAGTTCTTC. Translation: CASSEPGLASTLNEQFF.

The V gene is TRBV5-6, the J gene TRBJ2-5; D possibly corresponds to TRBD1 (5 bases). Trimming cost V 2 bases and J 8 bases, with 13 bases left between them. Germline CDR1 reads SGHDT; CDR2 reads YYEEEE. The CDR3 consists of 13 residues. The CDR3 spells CASSLQSTETQYF. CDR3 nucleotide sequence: TGTGCCAGCAGCTTACAATCGACAGAAACCCAGTACTTC. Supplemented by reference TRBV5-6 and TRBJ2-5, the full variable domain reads DAGVTQSPTHLIKTRGQQVTLRCSPKSGHDTVSWYQQALGQGPQFIFQYYEEEERQRGNFPDRFSGHQFPNYSSELNVNALLLGDSALYLCASSLQSTETQYFGPGTRLLVL.

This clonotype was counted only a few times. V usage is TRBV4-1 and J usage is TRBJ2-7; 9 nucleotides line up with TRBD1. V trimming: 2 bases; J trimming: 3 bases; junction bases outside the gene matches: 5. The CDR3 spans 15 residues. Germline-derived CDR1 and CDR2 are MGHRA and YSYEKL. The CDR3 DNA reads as TGCGCCAGCAGCCAACCCCGGGACAGGGTCTACGAGCAGTACTTC. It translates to CASSQPRDRVYEQYF.

The CDR3 is CSARRETQYF. The CDR3 DNA sequence: TGCAGTGCTAGGAGGGAGACCCAGTACTTC. The gene calls are TRBV20-1 and TRBJ2-5; D is uncertain. Germline values: CDR1 DFQATT, CDR2 SNEGSKA (reference sequence). The CDR3 is made up of 10 amino acids. Between the trimmed V and J ends, which lost 3 bases and 5 bases, there was a span of 4 bases.

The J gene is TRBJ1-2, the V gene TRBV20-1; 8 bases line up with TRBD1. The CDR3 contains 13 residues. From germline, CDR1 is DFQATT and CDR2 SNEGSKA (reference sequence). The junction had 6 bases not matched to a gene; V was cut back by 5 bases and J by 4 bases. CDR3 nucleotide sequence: TGCAGTGCTGACAGGGGTTCGGTCTATGGCTACACCTTC. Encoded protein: CSADRGSVYGYTF.

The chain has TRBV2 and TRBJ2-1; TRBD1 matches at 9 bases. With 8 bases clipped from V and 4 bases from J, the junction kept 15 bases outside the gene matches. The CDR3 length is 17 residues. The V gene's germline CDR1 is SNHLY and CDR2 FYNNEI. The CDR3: CASCRDRVRRAYNEQFF. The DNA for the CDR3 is TGTGCCAGCTGCCGGGACAGGGTGCGGCGGGCGTACAATGAGCAGTTCTTC.

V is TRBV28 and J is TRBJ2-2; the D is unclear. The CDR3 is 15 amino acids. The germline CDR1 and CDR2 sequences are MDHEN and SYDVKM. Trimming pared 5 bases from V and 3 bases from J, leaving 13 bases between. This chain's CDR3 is CASSPVDRDTGELFF. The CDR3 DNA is TGTGCCAGCAGTCCCGTAGACCGGGACACCGGGGAGCTGTTTTTT.

The CDR3 DNA reads as TGCAGTGCTAGAGCTGTTCGCCCTGAAGCTTTCTTT. Its translation is CSARAVRPEAFF. This rearrangement joins TRBV20-1 to TRBJ1-1; no reliable D call. The CDR3 has 12 amino acids. V was clipped by 1 base and J by 6 bases, with 9 bases between them. In germline, CDR1 is DFQATT, CDR2 SNEGSKA (reference sequence).

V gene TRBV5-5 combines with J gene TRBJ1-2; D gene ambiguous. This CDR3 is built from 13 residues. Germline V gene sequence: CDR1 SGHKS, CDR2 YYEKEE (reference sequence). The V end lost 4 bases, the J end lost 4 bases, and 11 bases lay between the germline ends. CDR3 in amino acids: CASSPTITYGYTF. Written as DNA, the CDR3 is TGTGCCAGCAGCCCGACAATCACCTATGGCTACACCTTC. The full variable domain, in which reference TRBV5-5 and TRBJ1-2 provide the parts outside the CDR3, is DAGVTQSPTHLIKTRGQQVTLRCSPISGHKSVSWYQQVLGQGPQFIFQYYEKEERGRGNFPDRFSARQFPNYSSELNVNALLLGDSALYLCASSPTITYGYTFGSGTRLTVV.

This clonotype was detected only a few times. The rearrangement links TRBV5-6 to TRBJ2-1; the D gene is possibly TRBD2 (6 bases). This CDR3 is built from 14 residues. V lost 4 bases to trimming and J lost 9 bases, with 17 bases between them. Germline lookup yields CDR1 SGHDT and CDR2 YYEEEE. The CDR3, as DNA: TGTGCCAGCAGCCCGCGACTAGGGCTGGGTGAGCAGTTCTTC. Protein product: CASSPRLGLGEQFF.

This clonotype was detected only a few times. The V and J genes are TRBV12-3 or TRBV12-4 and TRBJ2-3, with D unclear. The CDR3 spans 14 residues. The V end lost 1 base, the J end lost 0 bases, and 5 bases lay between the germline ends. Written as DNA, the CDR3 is TGTGCCAGCAGTTTAGTGGAAAGCACAGATACGCAGTATTTT. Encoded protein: CASSLVESTDTQYF.